This is a list of T cell receptor beta chains from one sample in a study of CD8+CD57+ T cells in acquired aplastic anemia. TCRdb re-called the reads through MiXCR, storing one row per CDR3 protein. The sample has 100,000 to 130,000 distinct CDR3 sequences, roughly 51% seen once; the top ten hold roughly 34%. The sample consisted of sorted CD4+, CD8+, or CD8+CD57+ T cells (not recorded which) from PBMCs. The receptors stem from a human donor in good health, serving as a control. Both conserved end residues are part of each CDR3. Each record gives: V gene, D gene, clone size, J gene, CDR3 DNA, CDR3 protein. A D gene is named only where the DNA matches it firmly. Expanded clones are given a class, and other clones once, few, many or no size at all.

>TRBV10-3|TRBD1|-|TRBJ1-1
TGTGCCATCAGTGGGACAGGGGGTCGGGCTGAAGCTTTCTTT
CAISGTGGRAEAFF
>TRBV29-1|TRBD1|-|TRBJ1-1
TGCAGCGCGCTCCCCGGGACAGGGGCCTCCGCTGAAGCTTTCTTT
CSALPGTGASAEAFF
>TRBV24-1|TRBD1|few|TRBJ2-5
TGTGCCACCAGTGACCGTGACAGGGGGAAAGAGACCCAGTACTTC
CATSDRDRGKETQYF
>TRBV20-1|-|many|TRBJ2-7
TGCGGCGCCCGGGATACAGACTACGAGCAGTACTTC
CGARDTDYEQYF
>TRBV12-3/TRBV12-4|TRBD2|-|TRBJ2-1
TGTGCCAGCAGGGGGACTAGCGGGGGCTTCTCCTACAATGAGCAGTTCTTC
CASRGTSGGFSYNEQFF
>TRBV5-1|TRBD1|many|TRBJ2-3
TGCGCCAGCAGCCTGGGACAGGGGGGCTCGGATACGCAGTATTTT
CASSLGQGGSDTQYF
>TRBV20-1|-|-|TRBJ2-3
TGCAGTGTGAAAAGGCTTCCCCCCACAGATACGCAGTATTTT
CSVKRLPPTDTQYF
>TRBV10-3|-|-|TRBJ2-7
TGTGCCATCAGTGAGAGTGATACCCGGGATCCTTACGAGCAGTACTTC
CAISESDTRDPYEQYF
>TRBV6-2/TRBV6-3|-|many|TRBJ1-6
TGTGCCAGCAGACTGAAGGCGATAAATAATTCACCCCTCCACTTT
CASRLKAINNSPLHF
>TRBV7-7|TRBD1|many|TRBJ1-4
TGTGCCAGCAGCTTAGTGTCGGGACAGCGTCCAACTAATGAAAAACTGTTTTTT
CASSLVSGQRPTNEKLFF
>TRBV7-2|TRBD1|-|TRBJ1-2
TGTGCCAGCAGCTTGGAACCGGGACAGTCTTATGGCTACACCTTC
CASSLEPGQSYGYTF
>TRBV2|TRBD2|-|TRBJ2-5
TGTGCCAGCGGTACCACTAGCGGGGGACAAGAGACCCAGTACTTC
CASGTTSGGQETQYF
>TRBV25-1|-|-|TRBJ2-1
TGTGCCAGCAGCCCAAAGGGGCTACCCTACAATGAGCAGTTCTTC
CASSPKGLPYNEQFF
>TRBV29-1|TRBD1|-|TRBJ1-2
TGCAGCGTTCTCCTGGGGACAGCAACTAACTATGGCTACACCTTC
CSVLLGTATNYGYTF
>TRBV9|-|many|TRBJ1-1
TGTGCCAGCAGCGTAGATGGGCAGCTGAACACTGAAGCTTTCTTT
CASSVDGQLNTEAFF
>TRBV6-2/TRBV6-3|TRBD2|many|TRBJ2-1
TGTGCCAGCAGTTATTTCGGACTAGCGGGGTTCAATGAGCAGTTCTTC
CASSYFGLAGFNEQFF
>TRBV2|TRBD2|-|TRBJ2-3
TGTGCCAGCAGACAGCGGGAGGCTCCCACAGATACGCAGTATTTT
CASRQREAPTDTQYF
>TRBV25-1|TRBD1|-|TRBJ1-2
TGCGCCAGCAGACCTCGGACAGGAGAGGGCTATGGCTACACCTTC
CASRPRTGEGYGYTF
>TRBV7-2|-|-|TRBJ2-1
TGTGCAGTGTCGGACCCTCCTAATGAGCAGTTCTTC
CAVSDPPNEQFF
>TRBV19|TRBD1|-|TRBJ1-5
TGTGCCACAAAGGACAGGGACGGGCAGCCCCAGCATTTT
CATKDRDGQPQHF
>TRBV20-1|TRBD1|many|TRBJ1-2
TGCAGTGCTAGAGAAGCAGGGGGGCACTATGGCTACACCTTC
CSAREAGGHYGYTF
>TRBV15|-|few|TRBJ2-7
TGTGCCACCACCTCTTTGAGGGGAGCCTACGAGCAGTACTTC
CATTSLRGAYEQYF
>TRBV4-3|-|many|TRBJ1-5
TGCGCCAGCAGCCAGTCCGCGGGACAGCCCCAGCATTTT
CASSQSAGQPQHF
>TRBV19|-|many|TRBJ1-5
TGTGCCAGTACCACGGACAGTTATAGCAATCAGCCCCAGCATTTT
CASTTDSYSNQPQHF
>TRBV10-3|TRBD2|-|TRBJ2-3
TGTGCCATCCGAAAACCACTAGCGGGGGGGGACAATGAGCAGTATTTT
CAIRKPLAGGDNEQYF
>TRBV24-1|-|-|TRBJ1-3
TGTGCCACCAGTAACAGAGGAAACACCATATATTTT
CATSNRGNTIYF
>TRBV5-4|-|many|TRBJ2-7
TGTGCCAGCAGCTTGGCCGGGAACGAGCAGTACTTC
CASSLAGNEQYF
>TRBV13|-|many|TRBJ1-1
TGTGCCAGCAGCTCCCCTGACAGGCTGACGGAAGCTTTCTTT
CASSSPDRLTEAFF
>TRBV5-6|TRBD1|many|TRBJ2-7
TGTGCCAGCAGCCCGGGACAGGGGGTCTACGAGCAGTACTTC
CASSPGQGVYEQYF
>TRBV2|TRBD1|-|TRBJ2-3
TGTGCCAGCCTGGGTGACAGGGGCACAGATACGCAGTATTTT
CASLGDRGTDTQYF